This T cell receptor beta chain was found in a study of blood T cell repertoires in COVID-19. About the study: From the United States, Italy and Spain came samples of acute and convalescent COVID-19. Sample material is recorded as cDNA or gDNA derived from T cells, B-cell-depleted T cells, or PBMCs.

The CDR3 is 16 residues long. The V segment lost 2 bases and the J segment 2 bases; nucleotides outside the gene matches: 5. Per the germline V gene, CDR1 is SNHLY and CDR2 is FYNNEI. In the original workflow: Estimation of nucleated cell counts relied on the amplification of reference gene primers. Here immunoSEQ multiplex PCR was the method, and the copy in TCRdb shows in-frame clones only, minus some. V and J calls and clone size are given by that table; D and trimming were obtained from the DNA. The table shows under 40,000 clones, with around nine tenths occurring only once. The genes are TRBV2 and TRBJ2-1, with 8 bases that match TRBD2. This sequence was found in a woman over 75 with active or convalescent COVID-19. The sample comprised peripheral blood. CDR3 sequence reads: CASSESSGGTYNEQFF. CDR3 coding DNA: TGTGCCAGCAGTGAATCCAGCGGGGGTACCTACAATGAGCAGTTCTTC.